This T cell receptor (beta chain) was captured in a study of blood T cell repertoires in COVID-19. Looking at the study overall: The study drew acute and convalescent COVID-19 samples from the United States, Italy and Spain. T cells, B-cell-depleted T cells, or PBMCs supplied cDNA or gDNA.

The CDR3 runs to 15 residues. Germline CDR1 SNHLY, CDR2 FYNNEI. V shed 2 bases and J 2 bases; nucleotides not matched to a gene: 5. Authors' processing steps: Quantification of nucleated cells was approximated via reference gene primer amplification. Repertoires were generated with immunoSEQ multiplex PCR, while TCRdb's copy carries only in-frame clones and drops some. V and J calls plus clone size are reproduced from that table; the DNA served to infer D and trimming. This sample yields tens of thousands of clones, of which 82% are seen a single time; roughly 1.8% belongs to the top ten. V usage is TRBV2 and J usage is TRBJ2-7, with 8 bases fitting TRBD1. The origin of this receptor is an elderly man with active or convalescent COVID-19. The material sequenced was peripheral blood. As DNA, the CDR3 is TGTGCCAGCAGTGAACGGACAGGGACCCCCTACGAGCAGTACTTC. Amino acids: CASSERTGTPYEQYF.